Described below is a single T cell receptor (beta chain) sequence and its context. The antigen remains unidentified. These data come from a study of CD8 T cell repertoires and HIV-1 epitope variants. The CDR3 sequence is 15 residues long. The ends lost 8 bases at V and 5 bases at J; junction bases unmatched: 12. Germline CDR1 MGHRA, CDR2 YSYEKL. Survey-depth immunoSEQ sequencing covered TCR beta CDR3 regions. Libraries were prepared by immunoSEQ multiplex PCR; TCRdb keeps only in-frame clonotypes and omits some of them. The sample has 4,500 to 5,000 clones, roughly three fifths seen once. Study-wide results and limits: The TAALDMSHF plasma variant had no responses, unlike KF9 (roughly 5 clonotypes) and HW9 (one). Beta chains alone show antigen proliferation, not cytokine profile or function.

The rearrangement joins TRBV4-1 to TRBJ2-5, with TRBD1 identical over 9 bases. The sequenced sample was cultured CD8+ T cells derived from PBMCs. The receptor comes from a male donor with HIV. The CDR3 spells CASAVVGQGIETQYF. CDR3 nucleotides: TGCGCCAGCGCAGTCGTCGGACAGGGGATTGAGACCCAGTACTTC.